The text below deals with one T cell receptor (beta chain). The CDR3 runs 14 residues. The germline V gene has CDR1 MNHNY and CDR2 SVGAGI (reference sequence). Unmatched junction bases numbered 0, after V lost 2 bases and J lost 2 bases. TCRdb keeps only in-frame clones here, not all; method: immunoSEQ multiplex PCR. The table lists 60,000 or so clones, roughly 97% of them singletons, with 0.19% in the top ten. The sample comes from a study of technical replicates of blood from several donors. Sequenced sample: T cells isolated from PBMCs. The source of this sequence is a human donor in good health. V usage is TRBV6-6 and J usage is TRBJ2-5, with TRBD1 identical over 9 bases. CDR3 DNA: TGTGCCAGCAGTTACGGACAGGGGCAAGAGACCCAGTACTTC. Its protein product is CASSYGQGQETQYF.